Below, 25 T cell receptor beta chains from the same sample are listed, as sequenced in a study of glioma-infiltrating T cells. TCR alpha and beta CDR3 regions were amplified from RNA using iRepertoire nested multiplex PCR. TCRdb reanalysed the multiplex PCR reads using MiXCR and keeps one entry per CDR3 protein. The data show about 400,000 distinct CDR3 sequences, with about 40% seen just once and more than 10% held by the top ten. The sequencing sample was made of glioma tissue, nonneoplastic brain tissue, or PBMCs (not recorded which). These receptors were obtained from a human donor with low-grade glioma or glioblastoma, undergoing nonglioma brain surgery, or in good health (not recorded which).

This clonotype was seen repeatedly, ten times or more. This chain joins TRBV20-1 and TRBJ2-1; no firm D call. V shed 0 bases and J shed 5 bases, with 5 bases lying between them. CDR1 is DFQATT, CDR2 SNEGSKA, per germline (reference sequence). CDR3 length: 12 residues. The CDR3 spells CSAREYDNEQFF. The CDR3 bases are TGCAGTGCTAGAGAGTACGACAATGAGCAGTTCTTC.

Points on this clonotype: The CDR3 end shows no conserved phenylalanine or tryptophan, and so a read error is likely. This sequence joins TRBV20-1 and TRBJ2-5, with TRBD2 as a possible D gene (5 bases). Germline CDR1 is DFQATT and CDR2 is SNEGSKA (reference sequence). The V gene lost 0 bases and the J gene lost 5 bases, with 10 bases spanning the gap. The CDR3 totals 13 residues. CDR3 bases: TGCAGTGCTAGAGACTCGGGAAGGGAGACCCAGTACTTA. It yields the protein CSARDSGRETQYL.

Note on this clonotype: Since a much larger clone is just one base distant, this may be a read error. This chain uses TRBV28 with TRBJ2-1; D gene unclear. This CDR3 has 12 amino acids. Per the germline V gene, CDR1 is MDHEN and CDR2 is SYDVKM. In nucleotides, the CDR3 is TGTGCCAGCAGTTTAACGGTCCATGAGCAGCTCTTC. This sequence encodes CASSLTVHEQLF. Full variable domain (outside the CDR3, taken from reference TRBV28 and TRBJ2-1): DVKVTQSSRYLVKRTGEKVFLECVQDMDHENMFWYRQDPGLGLRLIYFSYDVKMKEKGDIPEGYSVSREKKERFSLILESASTNQTSMYLCASSLTVHEQLFGPGTRLTVL.

This clonotype has a count of ten or more. The chain carries TRBV6-5 and TRBJ1-1; TRBD1 matches at 8 bases. J gave up 5 bases and V 0 bases, and 5 bases lay outside the gene matches. The germline V gene has CDR1 MNHEY and CDR2 SVGAGI. The CDR3 runs 15 residues. The CDR3 bases are TGTGCCAGCAGTTACTCGAACAGGGGGACGACTGAAGCTTTCTTT. It is translated as CASSYSNRGTTEAFF.

This rearrangement joins TRBV20-1 to TRBJ1-4; TRBD1 matches at 7 bases. This CDR3 contains 16 residues. Germline CDR1 reads DFQATT; CDR2 reads SNEGSKA (reference sequence). After removal of 5 bases from V and 8 bases from J, the junction contained 17 bases not matched to a gene. The chain's CDR3 is CSAGPGQRAMEEKLFF. CDR3 in DNA: TGCAGTGCTGGCCCGGGACAGAGGGCGATGGAGGAAAAACTGTTTTTT.

This clonotype has more than one count but fewer than ten. V gene TRBV25-1 combines with J gene TRBJ2-5; 8 positions match TRBD1. The germline V gene encodes CDR1 MGHDK and CDR2 SYGVNS. The CDR3 length is 15 residues. Losses at the gene ends were 4 bases for V and 5 bases for J; bases not matched to a gene: 9. CDR3 sequence (DNA): TGTGCCAGCAGTGTCCGGGACAGGTTCGTGGAGACCCAGTACTTC. It codes for CASSVRDRFVETQYF.

V gene TRBV18 combines with J gene TRBJ2-1, with D possibly being TRBD1 or TRBD2 (5 bases each). The V gene's germline CDR1 is KGHSH and CDR2 LQKENI. The CDR3 loop spans 14 amino acids. Trimming left V 0 bases short and J 9 bases short, with 12 bases between. DNA for the CDR3: TGTGCCAGCTCACCACCAGGGACGGCGCTTGAGCAGTTCTTC. It encodes CASSPPGTALEQFF.

This clonotype was observed at least ten times. The chain links TRBV28 to TRBJ1-1; D gene uncertain. V lost 5 bases and J 6 bases, leaving 19 bases between the germline ends. This CDR3 contains 15 residues. The germline V gene encodes CDR1 MDHEN and CDR2 SYDVKM. CDR3 sequence (DNA): TGTGCCAGCAGTCCGCCCCGATCGGAAAGACCTGAAGCTTTCTTT. Encoded protein: CASSPPRSERPEAFF.

The chain couples TRBV5-4 to TRBJ1-3; 9 bases agree with TRBD1. There are 16 residues in the CDR3. CDR1 is SGHNT and CDR2 is YYREEE in the germline V gene (reference sequence). Trimming cost V 4 bases and J 0 bases; bases outside gene matches: 5. The CDR3 region has the DNA TGTGCCAGCAGCCCACAGGGGGCCGCCTCTGGAAACACCATATATTTT. Amino acids: CASSPQGAASGNTIYF.

This clonotype appeared a single time. The chain joins TRBV10-3 to TRBJ2-2; 7 bases fit TRBD2. The germline V gene has CDR1 ENHRY and CDR2 SYGVKD. The CDR3 totals 15 residues. Trimming took 8 bases from V and 4 from J; bases not matched to a gene: 10. The CDR3: CAIRMGLISTGELFF. DNA for the CDR3: TGTGCCATCCGGATGGGACTAATAAGCACCGGGGAGCTGTTTTTT.

Points on this clonotype: At one boundary the junction diverges from the germline segment, which might be a read error. This rearrangement joins TRBV20-1 to TRBJ2-7; 7 nucleotides line up with TRBD2. The CDR3 extends over 12 amino acids. Germline-derived CDR1 and CDR2 are DFQATT and SNEGSKA (reference sequence). The CDR3 coding sequence is TGCAGTCCTAGACGGGAGGACTACGAGCAGTACTTC. This codes for CSPRREDYEQYF.

There are a few counts of this clonotype. This chain joins TRBV4-3 and TRBJ1-5; maybe TRBD1 (5 bases). Trimming shortened V by 1 base and J by 0 bases, and 7 bases separated the two germline ends. The germline gives CDR1 LGHNA, CDR2 YSLEER. The CDR3 runs to 15 residues. Here the CDR3 reads CASSQVQGSNQPQHF. The CDR3 nucleotides read TGCGCCAGCAGCCAAGTGCAGGGTAGCAATCAGCCCCAGCATTTT.

Many counts were recorded for this clonotype. The rearrangement joins TRBV20-1 to TRBJ2-7, with 8 bases lining up with TRBD1. Germline trimming cut 6 bases from V and 2 bases from J; bases unmatched to any gene: 6. The CDR3 spans 13 residues. Germline loops: CDR1 DFQATT, CDR2 SNEGSKA (reference sequence). The chain's CDR3 is CSAAPGQAYEQYF. CDR3 DNA sequence: TGCAGTGCCGCCCCGGGACAGGCCTACGAGCAGTACTTC.

V is TRBV20-1 and J is TRBJ1-1; D might be TRBD1 (5 bases). The CDR3 is 15 amino acids. Germline V gives CDR1 DFQATT, CDR2 SNEGSKA (reference sequence). V gave up 1 base and J gave up 4 bases, with 16 bases separating them. CDR3 region: CSARGRDGLSTEAFF. DNA of the CDR3: TGCAGTGCTAGAGGTCGGGACGGACTGAGCACTGAAGCTTTCTTT.

Only a few counts were recorded for this clonotype. The chain is built from TRBV9 and TRBJ1-1; D is perhaps TRBD1 (5 bases). This CDR3 is 13 amino acids long. With 0 bases removed from V and 3 bases from J, the gap between germline ends came to 6 bases. Germline loops: CDR1 SGDLS, CDR2 YYNGEE. DNA of the CDR3: TGTGCCAGCAGCGTAGGACAGTACACTGAAGCTTTCTTT. Protein: CASSVGQYTEAFF.

This clonotype showed up just a few times. The V and J genes are TRBV6-1 and TRBJ2-1; possibly TRBD2 for D (5 bases). The CDR3 length is 13 residues. Per germline, CDR1 MNHNS and CDR2 SASEGT. V was pared by 10 bases and J by 5 bases, with 15 bases between. The CDR3 nucleotides are TGTGCCACCTACCGGGTCGGGGACAATGAGCAGTTCTTC. This sequence encodes CATYRVGDNEQFF.

The V and J genes are TRBV11-2 and TRBJ2-2; D is perhaps TRBD1 (6 bases). The CDR3 runs to 13 residues. Per the germline V gene, CDR1 is SGHAT and CDR2 is FQNNGV. Deletions cut 7 bases from V and 6 bases from J, with 12 bases between. The CDR3 DNA reads TGTGCCAGCACCACAGGGCCGTCCGGGGAGCTGTTTTTT. Its protein product is CASTTGPSGELFF. The full variable domain, completed using reference TRBV11-2 and TRBJ2-2, is EAGVAQSPRYKIIEKRQSVAFWCNPISGHATLYWYQQILGQGPKLLIQFQNNGVVDDSQLPKDRFSAERLKGVDSTLKIQPAKLEDSAVYLCASTTGPSGELFFGEGSRLTVL.

Comment on this clonotype: The junction does not match germline at one end; this may be a read error. The rearrangement joins TRBV7-3 to TRBJ1-1; 8 nucleotides line up with TRBD1. CDR3 size: 13 residues. CDR1 and CDR2 from the germline V gene are SGHTA and FQGTGA. CDR3 in DNA: TGTGCCAGCAGCTTAAGTCCCAGGGGGCGGCTTGTCTTT. This translates into CASSLSPRGRLVF.

This clonotype has a handful of counts. J is TRBJ2-2 and V is TRBV20-1, with 7 bases lining up with TRBD2. The CDR3 runs 17 residues. V lost 0 bases and J lost 7; bases outside the gene matches: 14. Germline CDR1 DFQATT, CDR2 SNEGSKA (reference sequence). The CDR3 spells CSARDPRTSFGHGELFF. CDR3 nucleotides: TGCAGTGCTAGAGACCCGAGGACTAGTTTTGGGCACGGGGAGCTGTTTTTT.

The chain carries TRBV28 and TRBJ1-1; tentative D call: TRBD1 (5 bases). Between the trimmed V and J ends, which lost 4 bases and 2 bases, there was a span of 14 bases. Germline V gene data show CDR1 as MDHEN and CDR2 as SYDVKM. CDR3 length: 15 amino acids. The CDR3 loop is CASSWTARGNTEAFF. The CDR3 bases are TGTGCCAGCAGTTGGACCGCAAGGGGAAACACTGAAGCTTTCTTT.

About this clonotype: At one end, the junction sequence differs from germline, possibly due to a read error. The chain combines TRBV25-1 with TRBJ1-4; D is possibly TRBD1 (6 bases). The CDR3 extends over 18 amino acids. In germline, CDR1 is MGHDK, CDR2 SYGVNS. The CDR3 reads CASSELPGVKGPDERLFF. The CDR3 DNA reads TGTGCCAGCAGTGAACTCCCAGGGGTAAAGGGTCCGGATGAAAGACTGTTTTTT.

This clonotype showed up many times. This chain uses TRBV6-5 with TRBJ1-2, with D unresolved. Germline loops: CDR1 MNHEY, CDR2 SVGAGI. Trimming shortened V by 2 bases and J by 0 bases, and 7 bases separated the two germline ends. The CDR3 sequence is 14 residues long. The CDR3 DNA sequence: TGTGCCAGCAGTTACGACAAAACTAACTATGGCTACACCTTC. Translating it yields CASSYDKTNYGYTF.

On this clonotype: One end of the junction varies from germline; a read error may be responsible. The genes are TRBV6-1 and TRBJ1-6; TRBD1 is a possible D gene (6 bases). Looked up from germline, CDR1 is MNHNS and CDR2 is SASEGT. The CDR3 is made up of 13 amino acids. The CDR3 loop is CASSQGLGSSLHF. CDR3 coding DNA: TGTGCCAGCAGCCAGGGGTTGGGTTCATCCCTCCACTTT.

The chain is built from TRBV7-9 and TRBJ2-2; D uncertain. CDR3 length: 12 residues. Germline V gives CDR1 SEHNR, CDR2 FQNEAQ (reference sequence). The germline V and J ends were trimmed by 9 bases and 3 bases, with 8 bases remaining between them. The CDR3, as DNA: TGTGCCAGAGGCACCTACACCGGGGAGCTGTTTTTT. Protein sequence: CARGTYTGELFF.

To note about this clonotype: A read error may produce the germline difference seen at one junction end. The V and J genes are TRBV28 and TRBJ2-2; 8 bases align to TRBD1. This CDR3 spans 15 amino acids. Germline CDR1 is MDHEN and CDR2 is SYDVKM. CDR3 sequence (DNA): TGTGCCAGCAGAGACAGGGGCCCGAACACCGGGGAGCCGTTTTTT. Residues: CASRDRGPNTGEPFF.